One TCR beta chain is described in this entry. The sample originates from a study of blood T cell repertoires in COVID-19. About the research overall: From the United States, Italy and Spain came samples of acute and convalescent COVID-19.

TCRdb's table, derived via immunoSEQ multiplex PCR, lists solely in-frame clones and lacks some. This sample has roughly 20,000 clones; over 85% occur once, and the top ten carry approximately 5%. Germline CDR1 reads SGHKS; CDR2 reads YYEKEE (reference sequence). The CDR3 spans 15 residues. V was cut by 3 bases and J by 1 base, with 14 bases left in between. This chain connects TRBV5-5 to TRBJ2-7; TRBD2 might be the D (6 bases). The receptor was isolated from a human donor in a cohort sampled during active COVID-19. The sample taken for sequencing was peripheral blood. CDR3 protein: CASSWGDVTSYEQYF. The CDR3 bases are TGTGCCAGCAGCTGGGGGGACGTAACTTCCTACGAGCAGTACTTC.